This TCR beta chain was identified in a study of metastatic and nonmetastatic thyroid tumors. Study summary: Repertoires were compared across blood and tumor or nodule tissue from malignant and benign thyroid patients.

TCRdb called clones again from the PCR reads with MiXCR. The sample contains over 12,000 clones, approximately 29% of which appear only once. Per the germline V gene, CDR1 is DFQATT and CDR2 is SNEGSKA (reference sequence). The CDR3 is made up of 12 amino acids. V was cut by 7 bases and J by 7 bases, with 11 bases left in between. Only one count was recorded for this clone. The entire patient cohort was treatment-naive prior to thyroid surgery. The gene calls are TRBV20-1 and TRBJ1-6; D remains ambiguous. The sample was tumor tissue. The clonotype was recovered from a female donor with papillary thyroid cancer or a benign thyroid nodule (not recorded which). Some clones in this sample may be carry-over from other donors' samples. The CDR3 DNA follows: TGCAGTGGCCGCATAGGGAATTCACCCCTCCACTTT. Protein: CSGRIGNSPLHF.